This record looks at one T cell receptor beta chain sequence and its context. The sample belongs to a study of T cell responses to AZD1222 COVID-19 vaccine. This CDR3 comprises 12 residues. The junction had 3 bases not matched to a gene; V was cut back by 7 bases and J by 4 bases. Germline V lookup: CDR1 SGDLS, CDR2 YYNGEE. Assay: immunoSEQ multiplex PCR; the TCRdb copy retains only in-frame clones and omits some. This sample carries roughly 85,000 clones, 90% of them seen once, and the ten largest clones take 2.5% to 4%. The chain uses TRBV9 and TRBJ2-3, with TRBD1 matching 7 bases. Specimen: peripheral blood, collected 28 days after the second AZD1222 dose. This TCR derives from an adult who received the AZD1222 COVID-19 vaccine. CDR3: CASEGASDTQYF. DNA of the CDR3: TGTGCCAGCGAGGGGGCCTCAGATACGCAGTATTTT.